Given below is one TCR beta chain in context. TCRdb's copy holds only in-frame clones and misses some; the assay was immunoSEQ multiplex PCR. The top ten clones hold around 0.78% of a sample with approximately 65,000 clones, around nine tenths of them seen once. The data derive from a study of OX40 agonist ivuxolimab in advanced cancers. Study details: Checkpoint inhibitors had been given previously to about 38% of patients.

The CDR3 length is 14 residues. V was shortened by 7 bases and J by 5 bases, with 18 bases between the two germline ends. Germline V gene data show CDR1 as MNHNS and CDR2 as SASEGT. This sample comprised CD4+ or CD8+ T cells sorted from blood, obtained in a trial of the OX40 agonist ivuxolimab. This receptor was identified in an adult with an advanced solid tumor such as melanoma, head and neck, liver or kidney cancer. This chain uses TRBV6-1 with TRBJ2-7; D may be TRBD2 (5 bases). The CDR3 is CASNWGASGNEQYF. The DNA for the CDR3 is TGTGCCAGCAACTGGGGAGCCTCGGGGAACGAGCAGTACTTC.